This TCR beta chain was identified in a study of shared T cell receptors in the human thymus. The repertoire was sequenced with immunoSEQ multiplex PCR; TCRdb's copy has only in-frame clones and lacks some. The sample includes hundreds of thousands of clones, around 87% seen only once; the top ten take approximately 0.0097%. CDR1 SGHDT and CDR2 YYEEEE come from the germline V gene. Trimming removed 3 bases from V and 4 bases from J; junction bases left unmatched: 3. The CDR3 has 14 residues. Separately, the same data were catalogued under a study of human thymus T cells. That work contributes: Thymus specimens were resections from corrective heart surgery.

The specimen sequenced was thymocytes. The clonotype was recovered from a boy younger than two with a congenital heart defect. This chain links TRBV5-6 with TRBJ2-3, with 9 bases identical to TRBD1. CDR3 sequence: CASSWGQGADTQYF. The DNA for the CDR3 is TGTGCCAGCAGCTGGGGACAGGGAGCAGATACGCAGTATTTT.